These T cell receptor beta chains were read from a single sample in a study of response to subunit inactivated influenza vaccine. Via MiXCR, TCRdb re-called the RT-PCR reads, giving one row per CDR3 protein. The data show about 800,000 distinct CDR3 sequences, with 21% seen just once and roughly 10% held by the top ten. Sequencing used PBMCs from blood, obtained 5 to 6 days after vaccination. These receptors all stem from a man aged 50-60 years who received an inactivated influenza vaccine. The CDR3 runs from the conserved cysteine through the conserved F or W.

j_call	v_call	cdr3_aa
TRBJ2-1	TRBV9	CASSTRTSGSLNEQFF
TRBJ2-1	TRBV4-2	CASSQEDGRPSNEQFF
TRBJ2-1	TRBV20-1	CSARDLTSGIYNEQFF
TRBJ2-3	TRBV18	CASSPQGTLTDTQYF
TRBJ2-7	TRBV6-2/TRBV6-3	CASNGGQASYEQYF
TRBJ2-7	TRBV5-1	CASSPRQGNEQYF
TRBJ2-1	TRBV16	CASSRDGYYEQFF
TRBJ2-7	TRBV12-3/TRBV12-4	CASSWGALGEQYF
TRBJ2-1	TRBV7-9	CALEPGATYNEQFF
TRBJ1-4	TRBV7-9	CASSHRDHTNEKLFF
TRBJ2-7	TRBV6-2/TRBV6-3	CASSSRQRNLLGQYF
TRBJ2-7	TRBV7-2	CASSLIPAVGYEQYF
TRBJ2-3	TRBV7-6	CASSFDPSSTDTQYF
TRBJ2-3	TRBV7-6	CASSPTGTSQYF
TRBJ2-7	TRBV6-2/TRBV6-3	CASNYDRLSYEQYF
TRBJ1-5	TRBV7-2	CASGRQGISNQPQHF
TRBJ2-4	TRBV7-9	CASSSSLAFGIQYF
TRBJ1-3	TRBV4-3	CASSQDTGQGTGNTIYF
TRBJ2-5	TRBV7-6	CASSAGTGGTQYF
TRBJ2-2	TRBV24-1	CATSDLGVTVNTGELFF
TRBJ2-5	TRBV6-1	CASRTIRGGYQETQYF
TRBJ2-7	TRBV11-2	CASSLEMPGQGFF
TRBJ2-7	TRBV7-6	CASSLLATKGEQYF
TRBJ2-3	TRBV7-9	CASSHTRGGTDTQYF
TRBJ1-6	TRBV12-3/TRBV12-4	CASRDGYNSPLHF
TRBJ2-1	TRBV11-2	CASSSDRHYNEQFF
TRBJ2-1	TRBV4-3	CASSQDLGRSSYNEQFF
TRBJ1-3	TRBV18	CASSPRSDTIYF
TRBJ1-4	TRBV4-1	CASTSRGATNEKLFF
TRBJ1-5	TRBV10-3	CAISERENSNQPQHF
TRBJ2-1	TRBV20-1	CSARIAGGTYNEQFF
TRBJ1-1	TRBV5-6	CASSFSGEMNTEAFF
TRBJ2-7	TRBV6-1	CASRARDRGADEQYF
TRBJ2-5	TRBV6-2/TRBV6-3	CASSYFLKETQYF
TRBJ2-3	TRBV9	CASSVSSTSRDTQYF
TRBJ2-1	TRBV28	CASSLWSGVGGRAGEQFF
TRBJ2-3	TRBV5-6	CASSSTPSHLHTQYF
TRBJ2-2	TRBV7-3	CASSPGGGTGELFF
TRBJ2-3	TRBV7-3	CASSLTLRDTQYF
TRBJ2-7	TRBV29-1	CSASTQASGRSWRSYEQYF
TRBJ2-1	TRBV20-1	CSALPGLAGANEQFF
TRBJ2-7	TRBV27	CASSSRVRGYEQYF
TRBJ2-7	TRBV11-2	CASKGRDRGVYEQYF
TRBJ2-6	TRBV21-1	CASSQTRSRSSANVLTF
TRBJ2-7	TRBV25-1	CASSARLAENYEQYF
TRBJ2-7	TRBV20-1	CSARQQSTYEQYF
TRBJ2-1	TRBV20-1	CSAPILPYEQFF
TRBJ1-1	TRBV6-5	CASSYKGNTEAFF